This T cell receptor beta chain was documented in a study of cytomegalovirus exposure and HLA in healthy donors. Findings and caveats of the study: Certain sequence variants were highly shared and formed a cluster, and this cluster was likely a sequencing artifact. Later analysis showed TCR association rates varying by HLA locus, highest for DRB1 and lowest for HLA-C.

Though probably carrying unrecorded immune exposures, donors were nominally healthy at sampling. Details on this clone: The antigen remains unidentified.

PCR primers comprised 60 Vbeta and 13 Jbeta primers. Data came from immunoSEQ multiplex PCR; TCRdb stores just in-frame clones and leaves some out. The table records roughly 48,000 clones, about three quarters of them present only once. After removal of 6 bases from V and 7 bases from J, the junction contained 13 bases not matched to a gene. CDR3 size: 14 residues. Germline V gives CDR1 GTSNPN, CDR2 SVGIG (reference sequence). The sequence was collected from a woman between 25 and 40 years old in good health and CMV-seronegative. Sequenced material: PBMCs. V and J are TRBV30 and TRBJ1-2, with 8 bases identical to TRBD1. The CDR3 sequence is CACFLRGQGFGYTF. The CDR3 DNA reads TGTGCCTGTTTTCTCAGGGGGCAGGGTTTTGGCTACACCTTC.